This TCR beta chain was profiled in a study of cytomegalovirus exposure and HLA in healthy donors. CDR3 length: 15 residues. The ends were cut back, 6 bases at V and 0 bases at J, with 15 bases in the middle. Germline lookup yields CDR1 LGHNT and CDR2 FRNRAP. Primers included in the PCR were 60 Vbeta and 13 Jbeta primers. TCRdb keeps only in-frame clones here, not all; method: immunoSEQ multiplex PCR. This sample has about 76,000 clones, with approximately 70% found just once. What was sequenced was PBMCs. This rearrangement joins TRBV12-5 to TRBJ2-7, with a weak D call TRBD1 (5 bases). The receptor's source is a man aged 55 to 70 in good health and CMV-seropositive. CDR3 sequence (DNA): TGTGCTAGTGGCCCGGACACGTTCCCCTCCTACGAGCAGTACTTC. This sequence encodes CASGPDTFPSYEQYF. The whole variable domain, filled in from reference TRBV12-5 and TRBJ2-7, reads DARVTQTPRHKVTEMGQEVTMRCQPILGHNTVFWYRQTMMQGLELLAYFRNRAPLDDSGMPKDRFSAEMPDATLATLKIQPSEPRDSAVYFCASGPDTFPSYEQYFGPGTRLTVT.